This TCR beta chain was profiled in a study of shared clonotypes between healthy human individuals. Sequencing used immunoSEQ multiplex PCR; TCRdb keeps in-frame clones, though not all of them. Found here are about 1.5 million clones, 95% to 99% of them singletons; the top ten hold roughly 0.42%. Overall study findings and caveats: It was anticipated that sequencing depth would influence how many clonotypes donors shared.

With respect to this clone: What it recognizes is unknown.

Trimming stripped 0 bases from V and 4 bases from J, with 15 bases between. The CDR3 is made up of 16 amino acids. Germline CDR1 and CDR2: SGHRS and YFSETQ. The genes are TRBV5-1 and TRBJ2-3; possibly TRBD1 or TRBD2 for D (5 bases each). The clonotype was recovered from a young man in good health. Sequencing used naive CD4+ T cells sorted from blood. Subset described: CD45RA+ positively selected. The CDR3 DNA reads TGCGCCAGCAGCTTGGGAGGGGCGATCACCCCAGATACGCAGTATTTT. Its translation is CASSLGGAITPDTQYF.